The TCR beta chain described here comes from a study of T cells in tumors after PD-1 blockade. About the research overall: Daily vismodegib 150 mg continued in a subset of anti-PD-1-treated patients. On average, tumor samples gave more than 20,000 TCR templates and 6,000 to 7,500 unique clonotypes.

The CDR3 contains 16 residues. Deletions cut 5 bases from V and 0 bases from J, with 13 bases between. The germline CDR1 and CDR2 sequences are SNHLY and FYNNEI. Described time point: first of two post-therapy site-matched biopsies around 2 months apart. Notes on this clone: Its antigen is undetermined.

Sequencing was performed with immunoSEQ multiplex PCR; in TCRdb, only in-frame clones are kept and a portion is missing. The sample shows more than 2,000 clones, roughly 70% of them seen only once. Notes on the study in general: Most post-therapy expanded exhausted CD8+ clones were new, undetected before treatment.

Sequences were derived from tumor tissue, sampled after anti-PD-1 treatment. The clonotype originates from a human donor with basal cell carcinoma. The V and J genes are TRBV2 and TRBJ1-4; no definite D call. The CDR3 nucleotides read TGTGCCAGCAGTCCCCCGTCCGTTGCAACTAATGAAAAACTGTTTTTT. Residues: CASSPPSVATNEKLFF.